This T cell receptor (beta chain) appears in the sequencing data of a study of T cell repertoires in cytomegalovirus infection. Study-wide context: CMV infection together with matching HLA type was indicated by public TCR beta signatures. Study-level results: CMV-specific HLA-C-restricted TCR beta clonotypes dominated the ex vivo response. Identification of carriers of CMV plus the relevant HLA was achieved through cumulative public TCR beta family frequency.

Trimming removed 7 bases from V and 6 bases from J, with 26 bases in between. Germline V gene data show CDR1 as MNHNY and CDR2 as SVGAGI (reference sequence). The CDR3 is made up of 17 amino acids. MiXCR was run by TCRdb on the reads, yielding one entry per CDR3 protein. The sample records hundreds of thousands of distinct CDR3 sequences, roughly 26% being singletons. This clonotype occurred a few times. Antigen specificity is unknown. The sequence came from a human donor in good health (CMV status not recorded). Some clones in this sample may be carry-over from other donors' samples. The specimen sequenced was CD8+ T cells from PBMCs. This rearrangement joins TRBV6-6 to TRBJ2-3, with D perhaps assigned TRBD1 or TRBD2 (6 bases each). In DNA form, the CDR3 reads TGTGCCAGCACCATACCGGAGTACAGGGCCGGAGGGGATACGCAGTATTTT. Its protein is CASTIPEYRAGGDTQYF.